What follows are 28 T cell receptor beta chains derived from one specimen sequenced in a study of beta chain features in type 1 diabetes. Study-wide points: Moderate yet significant TCRB CDR3 shortening was seen in Type 1 diabetes patients in all four CD4+ subsets.

What was sequenced were expressed TCRB transcripts, since all of the isolated RNA had been reverse transcribed. The data were produced by immunoSEQ multiplex PCR, yet TCRdb's version contains in-frame clones alone and is incomplete. The sample lists roughly 300,000 clones, around 9.7% occurring once. Which antigens these TCRs recognize remains unknown. Sequenced: central memory CD4+ T cells from blood. The source of these receptors is a man aged 25 to 40 with type 1 diabetes.

The chain couples TRBV9 to TRBJ1-1; D remains unclear. CDR3 length: 12 amino acids. Germline loops: CDR1 SGDLS, CDR2 YYNGEE. Trimming took 4 bases from V and 5 from J, leaving 9 bases between them. The CDR3 sequence: CASSPLWTEAFF. The CDR3 nucleotides are TGTGCCAGCAGCCCCCTATGGACTGAAGCTTTCTTT.

This clone has just a few counts. A clone one base away is much larger, so this may be a read error. The chain joins TRBV7-2 to TRBJ1-1; TRBD1 is a possible D gene (5 bases). The CDR3 covers 13 residues. Per germline, CDR1 SGHTA and CDR2 FQGNSA. V dropped 4 bases and J dropped 0 bases, with 6 bases sitting between them. CDR3 sequence: CASSWGLNTEAFF. The CDR3 bases are TGTGCCAGCAGCTGGGGACTGAACACTGAAGCTTTCTTT.

This clone was picked up many times. The V gene is TRBV10-3, the J gene TRBJ2-3, with 11 bases fitting TRBD2. The CDR3 runs 17 residues. Germline V lookup: CDR1 ENHRY, CDR2 SYGVKD. V dropped 0 bases and J dropped 3; count of bases not matched to a gene: 5. In DNA form, the CDR3 reads TGTGCCATCAGTGAGTCACGGCTAGCGGGGGGAACAGATACGCAGTATTTT. Protein sequence: CAISESRLAGGTDTQYF.

The CDR3 bases are TGTGCCAGCAGACGGATGGGGGGACCCCAGCATTTT. Translated: CASRRMGGPQHF. The chain is built from TRBV6-5 and TRBJ1-5, with TRBD1 as a possible D gene (5 bases). Germline CDR1 and CDR2: MNHEY and SVGAGI. This CDR3 comprises 12 residues. Trimming pared 6 bases from V and 10 bases from J, leaving 13 bases between.

This chain connects TRBV9 to TRBJ2-7; no reliable D call. The CDR3 runs to 14 residues. V was clipped by 0 bases and J by 3 bases, with 10 bases between them. CDR1 and CDR2 (germline): SGDLS, YYNGEE. CDR3 bases: TGTGCCAGCAGCGTAGGTCGGCTGAACTACGAGCAGTACTTC. It specifies CASSVGRLNYEQYF. Combining the CDR3 with reference TRBV9 and TRBJ2-7 gives the whole variable domain DSGVTQTPKHLITATGQRVTLRCSPRSGDLSVYWYQQSLDQGLQFLIQYYNGEERAKGNILERFSAQQFPDLHSELNLSSLELGDSALYFCASSVGRLNYEQYFGPGTRLTVT.

This clone was detected only a few times. The rearrangement links TRBV7-9 to TRBJ2-5, with a weak D call TRBD1 (5 bases). The DNA end is more similar to TRBJ2-7, so the J call may be wrong. This CDR3 spans 14 amino acids. Germline assignment: CDR1 SEHNR and CDR2 FQNEAQ (reference sequence). CDR3 in DNA: TGTGCCAGCAGCTTAGACCAGGGTGGGTACGAGCAGTACTTC. Protein: CASSLDQGGYEQYF.

This clone came up a few times. This CDR3 reads CASSDQLVGGGELFF. The CDR3 nucleotides read TGTGCCAGCAGTGATCAACTCGTCGGGGGCGGGGAGCTGTTTTTT. The chain carries TRBV25-1 and TRBJ2-2; D is possibly TRBD2 (6 bases). The CDR3 spans 15 residues. Trimming stripped 3 bases from V and 7 bases from J, with 15 bases between. Germline V gene sequence: CDR1 MGHDK, CDR2 SYGVNS.

This clone was observed a few times. CDR3: CASSEGGVLNSPLHF. The CDR3, as DNA: TGTGCCAGCAGTGAAGGGGGGGTCCTAAATTCACCCCTCCACTTT. This chain uses TRBV2 with TRBJ1-6, with D perhaps matching TRBD1 (5 bases). This CDR3 contains 15 residues. Germline V gene lookup returns CDR1 SNHLY and CDR2 FYNNEI. Trimming removed 1 base at V and 7 bases at J, with 11 bases between.

In its sample, this clone was seen a few times. The chain has TRBV11-2 and TRBJ2-3; D perhaps matches TRBD1 (5 bases). CDR3 length equals 15 residues. The germline gives CDR1 SGHAT, CDR2 FQNNGV. Trimming took 4 bases from V and 5 from J, leaving 16 bases between them. The CDR3 DNA is TGTGCCAGCAGCTCGCAAGGCAGGGTTATAGATACGCAGTATTTT. Its protein product is CASSSQGRVIDTQYF.

This chain joins TRBV18 and TRBJ2-7; 9 nucleotides match TRBD1. The ends lost 3 bases at V and 2 bases at J; junction bases unmatched: 11. Per the germline V gene, CDR1 is KGHSH and CDR2 is LQKENI. The CDR3 covers 17 residues. Here the CDR3 reads CASSPSSPGQGTYEQYF. The DNA for the CDR3 is TGTGCCAGCTCACCTTCCTCCCCCGGACAGGGGACCTACGAGCAGTACTTC.

This clone showed up just a few times. The chain uses TRBV30 and TRBJ2-2; no firm D call. Germline assignment: CDR1 GTSNPN and CDR2 SVGIG (reference sequence). This CDR3 contains 11 residues. V was pared by 5 bases and J by 5 bases, with 6 bases between. As DNA, the CDR3 is TGTGCCTGGGGTACAACCGGGGAGCTGTTTTTT. Translating gives CAWGTTGELFF.

This clone has a count of ten or more. The CDR3 sequence: CASSPARGYNEQFF. The DNA of the CDR3 is TGTGCCAGCAGCCCCGCCAGGGGGTACAATGAGCAGTTCTTC. The J gene is TRBJ2-1, the V gene TRBV7-2; 7 nucleotides align to TRBD1. J gave up 4 bases and V 5 bases, and 5 bases lay outside the gene matches. Germline CDR1 is SGHTA and CDR2 is FQGNSA. The CDR3 contains 14 residues. The complete variable domain, with remaining parts taken from reference TRBV7-2 and TRBJ2-1, reads GAGVSQSPSNKVTEKGKDVELRCDPISGHTALYWYRQSLGQGLEFLIYFQGNSAPDKSGLPSDRFSAERTGGSVSTLTIQRTQQEDSAVYLCASSPARGYNEQFFGPGTRLTVL.

This chain joins TRBV19 and TRBJ1-2; weak D call: TRBD1 (5 bases). The V gene's germline CDR1 is LNHDA and CDR2 SQIVND (reference sequence). This CDR3 comprises 13 residues. Trimming took off 6 bases at V and 8 bases at J, with 16 bases between the two ends. The CDR3 nucleotides read TGTGCCAGTAGCCCAAGGGGTAGAGACGGCTACACCTTC. It codes for CASSPRGRDGYTF.

This chain connects TRBV5-6 to TRBJ2-3, with 7 bases that match TRBD1. From germline, CDR1 is SGHDT and CDR2 YYEEEE. This CDR3 comprises 15 residues. The V segment lost 0 bases and the J segment 6 bases; nucleotides outside the gene matches: 7. In nucleotides, the CDR3 is TGTGCCAGCAGCTTGGGGGACAGAGAGGTGGATACGCAGTATTTT. Protein product: CASSLGDREVDTQYF.

This clone turned up a few times. This chain connects TRBV30 to TRBJ1-6; weak D call: TRBD1 (5 bases). The CDR3 loop spans 13 amino acids. V was pared by 5 bases and J by 0 bases, with 5 bases between. Germline CDR1 and CDR2: GTSNPN and SVGIG (reference sequence). CDR3 protein: CAWGGSYNSPLHF. CDR3 DNA sequence: TGTGCCTGGGGGGGCTCCTATAATTCACCCCTCCACTTT.

This clone was recorded a few times. The chain uses TRBV11-2 and TRBJ2-2; 11 bases fit TRBD2. Germline CDR1 reads SGHAT; CDR2 reads FQNNGV. The CDR3 totals 17 residues. V shed 5 bases, J shed 4 bases, and the junction held 9 bases outside the gene matches. This chain's CDR3 is CASSGRGTSGGTGELFF. For the CDR3, the DNA is TGTGCCAGCAGCGGGCGAGGTACTAGCGGGGGCACCGGGGAGCTGTTTTTT.

The gene calls are TRBV29-1 and TRBJ1-2; 7 bases align to TRBD1. From germline, CDR1 is SQVTM and CDR2 ANQGSEA. This CDR3 is 14 amino acids long. V was clipped by 5 bases and J by 3 bases; unmatched bases: 9. CDR3 amino acids: CSVRKGALDYGYTF. Written as DNA, the CDR3 is TGCAGCGTTCGTAAGGGGGCGCTTGACTATGGCTACACCTTC.

This clone was counted ten times or more. V and J are TRBV7-2 and TRBJ2-1; D is undetermined. Germline V lookup: CDR1 SGHTA, CDR2 FQGNSA. V dropped 1 base and J dropped 9 bases, with 7 bases sitting between them. This CDR3 spans 12 amino acids. The CDR3 DNA follows: TGTGCCAGCAGCTTAGAAACACTTGAGCAGTTCTTC. It codes for CASSLETLEQFF.

This clone showed up just a few times. The chain recombines TRBV9 with TRBJ1-4, with D maybe TRBD1 (6 bases). The germline V gene encodes CDR1 SGDLS and CDR2 YYNGEE. Trimming took off 2 bases at V and 5 bases at J, with 13 bases between the two ends. The CDR3 has 15 amino acids. The CDR3 reads CASSVSQGTNEKLFF. In nucleotides, the CDR3 is TGTGCCAGCAGCGTTTCACAGGGTACCAATGAAAAACTGTTTTTT.

The chain uses TRBV19 and TRBJ1-6, with D maybe TRBD1 (5 bases). The CDR3 loop spans 14 amino acids. Germline CDR1 LNHDA, CDR2 SQIVND (reference sequence). V dropped 1 base and J dropped 8 bases, with 9 bases sitting between them. The CDR3 protein is CASSIVGDYSPLHF. As DNA, the CDR3 is TGTGCCAGTAGTATAGTGGGGGACTATTCACCCCTCCACTTT.

The rearrangement links TRBV7-8 to TRBJ2-7; 7 bases fit TRBD1. Trimming at V came to 5 bases and at J to 4 bases, leaving 8 bases not matched to a gene. Germline V gives CDR1 SGHVS, CDR2 FQNEAQ. This CDR3 spans 14 amino acids. DNA of the CDR3: TGTGCCAGCAGCATCCGGGACAGAAATTACGAGCAGTACTTC. This translates into CASSIRDRNYEQYF.

The rearrangement joins TRBV5-1 to TRBJ2-3; D not certain. Trimming stripped 2 bases from V and 3 bases from J, with 4 bases between. Germline lookup yields CDR1 SGHRS and CDR2 YFSETQ. The CDR3 has 12 amino acids. As DNA, the CDR3 is TGCGCCAGCAGCTTTAAGACAGATACGCAGTATTTT. It encodes CASSFKTDTQYF.

This clone was counted between two and nine times. The V gene is TRBV5-6, the J gene TRBJ2-1; TRBD2 agrees at 9 bases. CDR1 is SGHDT and CDR2 is YYEEEE in the germline V gene. The CDR3 has 17 amino acids. Trimming removed 3 bases from V and 4 bases from J; junction bases left unmatched: 11. In DNA form, the CDR3 reads TGTGCCAGCAGCTATTCTCGACTAGCGGCCACATACAATGAGCAGTTCTTC. This codes for CASSYSRLAATYNEQFF.

This clone was seen only a few times. The chain recombines TRBV5-1 with TRBJ1-4; D gene ambiguous. Germline CDR1 and CDR2: SGHRS and YFSETQ. The CDR3 covers 16 residues. Deletions cut 0 bases from V and 8 bases from J, with 17 bases between. The CDR3 protein is CASSLARQPGREKLFF. CDR3 coding DNA: TGCGCCAGCAGCTTGGCCCGGCAGCCAGGCCGGGAAAAACTGTTTTTT.

The sample holds a few counts of this clone. This same CDR3 is encoded by further DNA sequences in the sample. The V call is TRBV29-1, the J call TRBJ1-1; 7 nucleotides match TRBD1. This CDR3 contains 13 residues. The germline V gene has CDR1 SQVTM and CDR2 ANQGSEA. The junction had 1 base not matched to a gene; V was cut back by 3 bases and J by 0 bases. CDR3 bases: TGCAGCGTTGAGGGACAGATGAACACTGAAGCTTTCTTT. Protein: CSVEGQMNTEAFF.

This clone was detected only a few times. For the CDR3, the DNA is TGTGCCAGCAGCTTAGGTTCAGGGACAGACCTACTGGACTACGAGCAGTACTTC. It encodes CASSLGSGTDLLDYEQYF. V usage is TRBV7-2 and J usage is TRBJ2-7; 7 bases match TRBD1. The CDR3 spans 18 residues. Germline V gives CDR1 SGHTA, CDR2 FQGNSA. V was clipped by 1 base and J by 3 bases; unmatched bases: 15.

The chain employs TRBV2 and TRBJ2-7; perhaps TRBD1 as D (6 bases). Germline CDR1 SNHLY, CDR2 FYNNEI. Trimming pared 6 bases from V and 3 bases from J, leaving 15 bases between. CDR3 length equals 14 residues. The CDR3 sequence is CASRGDTASYEQYF. The DNA for the CDR3 is TGTGCCAGCAGGGGGGACACGGCGAGCTACGAGCAGTACTTC.

The chain carries TRBV7-2 and TRBJ1-1, with 7 nucleotides matching TRBD1. J gave up 6 bases and V 5 bases, and 9 bases lay outside the gene matches. The CDR3 has 14 amino acids. The germline V gene encodes CDR1 SGHTA and CDR2 FQGNSA. The CDR3 DNA follows: TGTGCCAGCAGCATTCAGACAGGGAAAGCTGAAGCTTTCTTT. Protein product: CASSIQTGKAEAFF.